This T cell receptor (beta chain) was retrieved from a study of T cells in localized non-small cell lung cancer. Findings and limits, study-wide: Uninvolved neighboring lung showed the greatest T cell clonality, exceeding tumor. Adjacent lung was found to contain a median about 62 of the top 100 tumor clones. A raised T cell density in blood coincided with lengthier overall survival.

Method: immunoSEQ multiplex PCR; TCRdb's copy keeps in-frame clones and lacks some. The sample has some 16,000 clones; about 85% are singletons. Germline V gene data show CDR1 as SGHDT and CDR2 as YYEEEE. With 4 bases clipped from V and 8 bases from J, the junction kept 4 bases outside the gene matches. This CDR3 spans 12 amino acids. To note about this clone: Antigen: not known.

J is TRBJ1-2 and V is TRBV5-6, with 8 bases aligning to TRBD1. The TCR sequence derives from a male donor at least 60 years old with stage I lung adenocarcinoma. The starting material was peripheral blood, obtained before any cancer treatment. The DNA for the CDR3 is TGTGCCAGCAGCCCTGACAGGGGCGGCTACACCTTC. Encoded protein: CASSPDRGGYTF.